Below, 9 T cell receptor beta chains from the same sample are listed, as sequenced in a study of shared clonotypes between healthy human individuals. Profiled with immunoSEQ multiplex PCR; TCRdb holds only in-frame clones, not every one. The sample shows a few million clones, less than 95% of them seen only once. The material sequenced was naive CD4+ T cells from PBMCs. The subset denotes: CD45RA+ positively selected. Every receptor here comes from a man younger than 35 in good health. Some clones in this sample may be carry-over from other donors' samples.

The genes are TRBV6-5 and TRBJ2-2; the D is unclear. The CDR3 is made up of 15 amino acids. The germline gives CDR1 MNHEY, CDR2 SVGAGI. The ends were cut back, 6 bases at V and 7 bases at J, with 18 bases in the middle. CDR3 in DNA: TGTGCCAGCAGGGGTAGTGGTCGTCGTGGCGGGGAGCTGTTTTTT. Translation gives CASRGSGRRGGELFF.

V is TRBV11-3 and J is TRBJ2-5, with 11 bases lining up with TRBD2. The J call is uncertain, as TRBJ2-7 better fits the DNA end. This CDR3 is built from 15 residues. CDR1 and CDR2 (germline): SGHNT, YENEEA. In nucleotides, the CDR3 is TGTGCCAGCAGCTTAGGGCTAGCGGGAGGTTACGAGCAGTACTTC. Its protein product is CASSLGLAGGYEQYF.

The rearrangement links TRBV5-8 to TRBJ1-1, with D perhaps TRBD1 (6 bases). Deletions cut 3 bases from V and 8 bases from J, with 17 bases between. CDR1 and CDR2 (germline): SGHTS, YDEGEE. This CDR3 comprises 14 residues. The CDR3 region is CASSWPGDEVEAFF. The DNA of the CDR3 is TGTGCCAGCAGCTGGCCAGGGGATGAAGTAGAAGCTTTCTTT.

The chain carries TRBV5-6 and TRBJ2-7; D may be TRBD1 (5 bases). V was cut by 4 bases and J by 4 bases, with 9 bases left in between. The CDR3 runs to 12 residues. Germline CDR1 is SGHDT and CDR2 is YYEEEE. This chain's CDR3 is CASSQDRYEQYF. The CDR3 bases are TGTGCCAGCAGCCAAGACAGATACGAGCAGTACTTC.

The J gene is TRBJ1-2, the V gene TRBV5-4; 9 bases are shared with TRBD1. The V gene end was trimmed by 0 bases and the J gene end by 6 bases; junction bases not matched to a gene: 3. Germline CDR1 and CDR2: SGHNT and YYREEE (reference sequence). The CDR3 length is 14 residues. CDR3 DNA sequence: TGTGCCAGCAGCTTGGGGGACAGGGTGCATGGCTACACCTTC. Translating gives CASSLGDRVHGYTF. The variable domain in full, completed from reference TRBV5-4 and TRBJ1-2, reads ETGVTQSPTHLIKTRGQQVTLRCSSQSGHNTVSWYQQALGQGPQFIFQYYREEENGRGNFPPRFSGLQFPNYSSELNVNALELDDSALYLCASSLGDRVHGYTFGSGTRLTVV.

A single count supports this clone. V usage is TRBV14 and J usage is TRBJ1-3; TRBD1 aligns across 10 bases. V shed 4 bases and J 1 base; nucleotides not matched to a gene: 4. Germline lookup yields CDR1 SGHDN and CDR2 FVKESK. This CDR3 spans 16 amino acids. CDR3 sequence (DNA): TGTGCCAGCAGCCCCCGGGACAGGGGTTCTGGAAACACCATATATTTT. Translating it yields CASSPRDRGSGNTIYF.

This sequence joins TRBV10-3 and TRBJ2-7; either TRBD1 or TRBD2 may supply D (5 bases each). CDR1 is ENHRY, CDR2 SYGVKD, per germline. Trimming took off 5 bases at V and 6 bases at J, with 17 bases between the two ends. This CDR3 has 14 amino acids. CDR3 in amino acids: CAISPPGHPSEQYF. CDR3 nucleotide sequence: TGTGCCATCAGTCCCCCGGGGCACCCGTCCGAGCAGTACTTC.

The CDR3 sequence: CASSLDSLGTYEQYF. For the CDR3, the DNA is TGTGCCAGCAGTTTAGACAGCTTAGGGACCTACGAGCAGTACTTC. The chain has TRBV28 and TRBJ2-7, with TRBD1 as a possible D gene (5 bases). V was trimmed by 2 bases and J by 2 bases, leaving 13 bases between them. The CDR3 loop spans 15 amino acids. From germline, CDR1 is MDHEN and CDR2 SYDVKM.

The chain is built from TRBV5-1 and TRBJ2-3; D not resolved. V gave up 3 bases and J gave up 0 bases, with 11 bases separating them. The CDR3 consists of 15 residues. Germline lookup yields CDR1 SGHRS and CDR2 YFSETQ. The CDR3: CASSSAGLSTDTQYF. CDR3 sequence (DNA): TGCGCCAGCAGCTCCGCCGGGCTAAGCACAGATACGCAGTATTTT.